The clone carrying this T cell receptor beta chain showed up many times. As for time point: after trial treatment. As for treatment: LDRT plus nivolumab, ipilimumab, low-dose cyclophosphamide and aspirin (RACIN trial). Solid tumors that lacked tumor-infiltrating lymphocytes and were advanced were present in eligible patients. TRAV- and TRBV-specific primers, spanning alpha and beta chains, primed first-strand cDNA. TCR amplification ran roughly 20 PCR cycles using constant-region and V-primer adapter primers. From the reads, TCRdb called clonotypes with MiXCR, one entry per CDR3 protein. Found here are 65,000 to 85,000 distinct CDR3 sequences, 15% to 20% of them singletons; the top ten hold roughly 1.4%. The data stem from a study of low-dose radiotherapy and immunotherapy resistance in tumors. Germline V gives CDR1 SGHDN, CDR2 FVKESK. V was pared by 1 base and J by 15 bases, with 19 bases between. The CDR3 contains 14 residues.

The sequence was collected from a male donor with prostate cancer. The chain links TRBV14 to TRBJ2-1; D remains ambiguous. The sample in question was PBMCs, obtained after low-dose radiotherapy plus immunotherapy. The CDR3 region is CASSQALSRTGWFF. In nucleotides, the CDR3 is TGTGCCAGCAGCCAAGCCCTTAGTAGGACCGGGTGGTTCTTC. The variable domain in full, completed from reference TRBV14 and TRBJ2-1, reads EAGVTQFPSHSVIEKGQTVTLRCDPISGHDNLYWYRRVMGKEIKFLLHFVKESKQDESGMPNNRFLAERTGGTYSTLKVQPAELEDSGVYFCASSQALSRTGWFFGPGTRLTVL.